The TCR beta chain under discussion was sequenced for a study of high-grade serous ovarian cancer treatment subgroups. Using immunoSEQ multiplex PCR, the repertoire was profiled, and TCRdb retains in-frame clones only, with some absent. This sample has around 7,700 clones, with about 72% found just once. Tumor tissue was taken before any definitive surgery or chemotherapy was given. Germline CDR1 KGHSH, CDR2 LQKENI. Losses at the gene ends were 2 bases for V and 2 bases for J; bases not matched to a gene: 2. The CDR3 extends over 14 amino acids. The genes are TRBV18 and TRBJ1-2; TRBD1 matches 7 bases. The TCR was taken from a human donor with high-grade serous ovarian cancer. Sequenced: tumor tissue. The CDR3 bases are TGTGCCAGCTCACCAGAGACAGGGAACTATGGCTACACCTTC. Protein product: CASSPETGNYGYTF.